This note documents a single T cell receptor beta chain sequence. This specimen comes from a study of blood T cell repertoires in COVID-19. Study in general: Donors in the United States, Italy and Spain gave samples during acute or convalescent COVID-19. In each case, the material was cDNA or gDNA derived from T cells, B-cell-depleted T cells, or PBMCs.

This CDR3 is built from 14 residues. Trimming removed 4 bases at V and 2 bases at J, with 11 bases between. Looked up from germline, CDR1 is ENHRY and CDR2 is SYGVKD. Methods used by the authors: Researchers report that nucleated cell counts were estimated from reference gene primer amplification. Libraries were prepared by immunoSEQ multiplex PCR; TCRdb keeps only in-frame clonotypes and omits some of them. V, J and clone size reflect that table, while D and trimming were determined from the DNA. The sample includes about 230,000 clones, about nine tenths of them seen just once. The J gene is TRBJ1-1, the V gene TRBV10-3; D gene ambiguous. This TCR came from a man in his fifties with COVID-19, enrolled during active disease. The source material was peripheral blood. The CDR3, as DNA: TGTGCCATCAGTGCTCCCACATCCAACACTGAAGCTTTCTTT. It encodes CAISAPTSNTEAFF.